This section outlines one TCR beta chain sequence together with its context. The antigen is undetermined. The sample belongs to a study of T cell repertoires in cytomegalovirus infection. Study overall: HLA-B-restricted CMV epitopes that are well studied were used alongside recently identified HLA-C-restricted ones. Indications came from public TCR beta signatures; they pointed to CMV infection and to a matching HLA type.

Points from the study as a whole: Cumulative public TCR beta family frequency identified CMV carriers with the relevant HLA. CMV-specific HLA-C-restricted TCR beta clonotypes dominated the ex vivo response.

The CDR3 runs 17 residues. CDR1 is KGHSH and CDR2 is LQKENI in the germline V gene. V dropped 2 bases and J dropped 0; count of bases not matched to a gene: 7. One entry per CDR3 protein results from TCRdb running MiXCR on the reads. The profile shows 50,000 or so distinct CDR3 sequences, roughly 19% of them singletons. The specimen was CD8+ T cells from cultured PBMCs, collected from culture after CMV antigen stimulation. The source is a human donor in good health (CMV status not recorded). Some clones in this sample may be carry-over from other donors' samples. The chain carries TRBV18 and TRBJ1-3; 7 bases match TRBD1. The CDR3, as DNA: TGTGCCAGCTCACCATATCAGGGGGTGAGCTCTGGAAACACCATATATTTT. It yields the protein CASSPYQGVSSGNTIYF.